This section outlines one TCR beta chain sequence together with its context. In this sample, this clone turned up once. Its antigen remains unidentified. No base quality values were provided; no much bigger clone lies one nucleotide off. This sample was taken from a study of OX40 agonist ivuxolimab in advanced cancers. With respect to the entire study: Ivuxolimab was an agonistic, fully human IgG2 monoclonal antibody directed against OX40 (CD134), a costimulatory receptor. Intravenous ivuxolimab was administered to patients every 2 weeks at six dose levels: 0.01, 0.1, 0.3, 1.5, 3 and 10 mg/kg. Of the 50 to 55 dose-escalation patients, hepatocellular carcinoma was present in around 20, melanoma in approximately 15, renal cell carcinoma in 9 and head and neck cancer in 9. In the dose-escalation cohort, around four fifths of patients were male, and the mean age was roughly 60 years, with a range of about 20 to 79. Patients were allowed to have had prior anti-PD-1, anti-PD-L1 or anti-CTLA-4 therapy, and about 40% of the dose-escalation patients had been treated with checkpoint inhibitors. Partial responses were achieved by three dose-escalation patients, of whom one had hepatocellular carcinoma and two had cutaneous melanoma. The purpose of peripheral TCRbeta sequencing was to test whether ivuxolimab changed TCR sequence diversity and led to clonal T-cell expansion. The paper reports the monotherapy dose-escalation portion (N of about 51 patients) of the phase I ivuxolimab trial.

Patients with a history of autoimmune disease or receiving systemic immunosuppression were excluded from the trial. Peripheral blood for TCR sequencing was collected from all dose cohorts at baseline, on cycle 4 day 1, and on cycle 7 day 1. The samples were drawn from a first-in-human, open-label, multicenter phase I dose-escalation trial of ivuxolimab. Adults with locally advanced or metastatic melanoma, renal cell, hepatocellular, or head and neck squamous cell carcinoma were enrolled in the trial. Before TCR sequencing, CD4+ T cells and CD8+ T cells were sorted from peripheral blood as separate populations. The paper as a whole reports these results and caveats: Low levels of normalized T-cell clonal expansion were also seen in some patients who did not respond. Antigen specificity was not determined for the clonally expanded peripheral T cells. At doses of 0.1 to 3.0 mg/kg, clonal expansion of both CD4+ and CD8+ blood T cells was observed from baseline to week 6. On average, CD8+ T cells showed more expanded clones than CD4+ T cells after ivuxolimab. In the 0.1-3.0 mg/kg groups, partial responders had among the lowest normalized peripheral clonal expansion, particularly in CD8+ T cells.

For sequencing of the TCRbeta CDR3 region, genomic DNA was extracted from the sorted cells. TCRbeta CDR3 regions were sequenced using the immunoSEQ Assay. Sourced from immuneACCESS, this table was stored by TCRdb with only in-frame sequences that have V and J called. A share of the clones is absent; for the studies checked, an unresolved V gene accounts for under half, and the remainder has no known explanation. This sample is represented by about 27,000 clones; approximately 83% of them were singletons. 45% to 60% of the sample comes from the top ten. The CDR3 has 17 amino acids, counting the end cysteine and phenylalanine. Only the CDR3 part of the read is kept: 51 bases, read in frame from the first base. The germline V gene supplies CDR1 MDHEN and CDR2 SYDVKM. Between the V and J ends, shortened by 6 bases and 4 bases respectively, the junction contains 24 bases.

This clonotype originated in an adult with an advanced solid tumor such as melanoma, head and neck, liver or kidney cancer. Material: CD4+ or CD8+ T cells sorted from blood, obtained in a trial of the OX40 agonist ivuxolimab. The chain joins TRBV28 to TRBJ1-2; the D gene assignment is ambiguous. The CDR3 amino acid sequence is: CASSPTGELGASYGYTF. The DNA sequence is as follows: TGTGCCAGCAGCCCGACTGGTGAGCTAGGAGCCTCCTATGGCTACACCTTC.